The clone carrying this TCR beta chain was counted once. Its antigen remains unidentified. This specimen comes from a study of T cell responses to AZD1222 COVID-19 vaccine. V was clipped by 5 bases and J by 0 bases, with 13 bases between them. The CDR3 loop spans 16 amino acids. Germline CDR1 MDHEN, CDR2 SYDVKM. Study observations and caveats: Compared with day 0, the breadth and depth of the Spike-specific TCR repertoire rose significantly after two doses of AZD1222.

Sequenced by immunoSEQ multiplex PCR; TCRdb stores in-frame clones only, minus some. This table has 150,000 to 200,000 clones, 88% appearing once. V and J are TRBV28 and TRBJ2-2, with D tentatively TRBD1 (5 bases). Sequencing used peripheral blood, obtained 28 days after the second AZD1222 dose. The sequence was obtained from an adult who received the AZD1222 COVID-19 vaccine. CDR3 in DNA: TGTGCCAGCAGTATAACAGGCCCTCCGAACACCGGGGAGCTGTTTTTT. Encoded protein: CASSITGPPNTGELFF.